One and the same sample provided the 14 T cell receptor beta chains below, sequenced in a study of T cells in tuberculosis. Measured with immunoSEQ multiplex PCR; TCRdb has only the in-frame clones, and not every one. The sample yields roughly 61,000 clones, 88% seen once. After thawing and overnight rest, PBMC were stained with GMM-loaded CD1B tetramer, viability dye and anti-CD3 for sorting. CD1B tetramers were loaded with Rhodococcus equi-derived C32 glucose monomycolate. Specimen: CD1b-GMM tetramer-negative cells sorted from PBMCs. These receptors originate from an adult woman with latent tuberculosis.

This sequence joins TRBV7-3 and TRBJ2-1, with 7 positions matching TRBD2. Germline V CDR1 and CDR2: SGHTA, FQGTGA. The CDR3 extends over 16 amino acids. Losses at the gene ends were 5 bases for V and 5 bases for J; bases not matched to a gene: 12. For the CDR3, the DNA is TGTGCCAGCAGCCGAGGGCGGGGGAGTGCCGACAATGAGCAGTTCTTC. Its protein is CASSRGRGSADNEQFF.

This chain uses TRBV25-1 with TRBJ2-7; D is perhaps TRBD1 (6 bases). Germline-derived CDR1 and CDR2 are MGHDK and SYGVNS. This CDR3 has 17 residues. Trimming removed 4 bases at V and 3 bases at J, with 22 bases between. CDR3 residues: CASSATTGTPSHYEQYF. The CDR3 DNA reads as TGTGCCAGCAGTGCGACAACCGGGACACCGTCCCACTACGAGCAGTACTTC.

This chain links TRBV11-2 with TRBJ2-3; 8 bases are shared with TRBD2. The CDR3 covers 18 residues. Looked up from germline, CDR1 is SGHAT and CDR2 is FQNNGV. V lost 3 bases to trimming and J lost 0 bases; unmatched junction nucleotides: 11. Written as DNA, the CDR3 is TGTGCCAGCAGCTTTGCCTCTAGCGGGTTCTCTAGCACAGATACGCAGTATTTT. As protein: CASSFASSGFSSTDTQYF.

This sequence joins TRBV4-3 and TRBJ1-2; 8 nucleotides line up with TRBD1. CDR1 is LGHNA and CDR2 is YSLEER in the germline V gene. The CDR3 runs 18 residues. After removal of 2 bases from V and 0 bases from J, the junction contained 11 bases not matched to a gene. The CDR3 DNA is TGCGCCAGCAGCCAATCGGCAAGGGGACAGGCGACTAACTATGGCTACACCTTC. This sequence encodes CASSQSARGQATNYGYTF.

The gene calls are TRBV15 and TRBJ1-1, with TRBD1 identical over 8 bases. Trimming cost V 4 bases and J 1 base; bases outside gene matches: 2. Germline V lookup: CDR1 LNHNV, CDR2 YYDKDF (reference sequence). The CDR3 spans 14 residues. The CDR3 sequence is CATSKGQGNTEAFF. DNA for the CDR3: TGTGCCACCAGCAAAGGACAGGGGAACACTGAAGCTTTCTTT. The whole variable domain, filled in from reference TRBV15 and TRBJ1-1, reads DAMVIQNPRYQVTQFGKPVTLSCSQTLNHNVMYWYQQKSSQAPKLLFHYYDKDFNNEADTPDNFQSRRPNTSFCFLDIRSPGLGDTAMYLCATSKGQGNTEAFFGQGTRLTVV.

The rearrangement links TRBV4-2 to TRBJ1-1, with a possible D match to TRBD1 (5 bases). CDR1 is LGHNA and CDR2 is YNFKEQ in the germline V gene. The CDR3 sequence is 16 residues long. Between the trimmed V and J ends, which lost 0 bases and 2 bases, there was a span of 13 bases. In nucleotides, the CDR3 is TGTGCCAGCAGCCAAGATCCTGGGACTGACAACACTGAAGCTTTCTTT. This codes for CASSQDPGTDNTEAFF.

The J gene is TRBJ1-1, the V gene TRBV4-1; D is undetermined. The length of the CDR3 is 20 residues. V lost 0 bases, J lost 0 bases, and 23 bases lay in between. Looked up from germline, CDR1 is MGHRA and CDR2 is YSYEKL. The DNA for the CDR3 is TGCGCCAGCAGCCAAGAGTCCCCCTGGGCAGGATCTTACATGAACACTGAAGCTTTCTTT. Translating it yields CASSQESPWAGSYMNTEAFF.

This sequence joins TRBV28 and TRBJ2-3; D is ambiguous. Germline V gene lookup returns CDR1 MDHEN and CDR2 SYDVKM. Trimming took off 6 bases at V and 4 bases at J, with 35 bases between the two ends. The CDR3 contains 21 residues. The CDR3 DNA follows: TGTGCCAGCAGACATAGACTTCCAGCCCCTACTCACCGGAATGGCCCAGATACGCAGTATTTT. Its protein product is CASRHRLPAPTHRNGPDTQYF.

The rearrangement links TRBV6-5 to TRBJ2-7; TRBD1 matches 7 bases. The CDR3 length is 14 residues. Per the germline V gene, CDR1 is MNHEY and CDR2 is SVGAGI. J gave up 4 bases and V 6 bases, and 9 bases lay outside the gene matches. In DNA form, the CDR3 reads TGTGCCAGCAGAAGGGGGCAGGGGAGATACGAGCAGTACTTC. Its translation is CASRRGQGRYEQYF.

This rearrangement joins TRBV7-9 to TRBJ1-2; D perhaps matches TRBD1 (5 bases). Germline assignment: CDR1 SEHNR and CDR2 FQNEAQ (reference sequence). V lost 1 base and J lost 8, with 17 bases in between. The CDR3 runs to 15 residues. The CDR3 nucleotides read TGTGCCAGCAGCTTAGGGGCCGGCAGGGCGCGAGGCTACACCTTC. It codes for CASSLGAGRARGYTF. Full variable domain (remainder filled in from reference TRBV7-9 and TRBJ1-2): DTGVSQNPRHKITKRGQNVTFRCDPISEHNRLYWYRQTLGQGPEFLTYFQNEAQLEKSRLLSDRFSAERPKGSFSTLEIQRTEQGDSAMYLCASSLGAGRARGYTFGSGTRLTVV.

Here the CDR3 DNA reads TGCGCCAGCAGCCATTCTGGGACAGGGGGCTACGAGCAGTACTTC. Protein product: CASSHSGTGGYEQYF. The chain carries TRBV4-3 and TRBJ2-7; TRBD1 matches at 11 bases. The germline V gene encodes CDR1 LGHNA and CDR2 YSLEER. The CDR3 is 15 amino acids. Trimming removed 3 bases from V and 3 bases from J; junction bases left unmatched: 4.

The genes are TRBV19 and TRBJ1-6; D may be TRBD1 (5 bases). Trimming cost V 1 base and J 4 bases, with 8 bases left between them. This CDR3 region has 15 residues. The V gene's germline CDR1 is LNHDA and CDR2 SQIVND (reference sequence). The CDR3 loop reads CASSIGGDYNSPLHF. CDR3 nucleotides: TGTGCCAGTAGTATAGGGGGGGATTATAATTCACCCCTCCACTTT.

This clone was counted a single time. V gene TRBV7-2 combines with J gene TRBJ2-3; 11 bases are shared with TRBD2. Looked up from germline, CDR1 is SGHTA and CDR2 is FQGNSA. The J segment lost 5 bases and the V segment lost 0 bases, leaving 7 bases of the junction unmatched. CDR3 length: 17 residues. The CDR3 sequence is CASSLAPLAGDLDTQYF. In DNA, the CDR3 is TGTGCCAGCAGCTTAGCCCCACTAGCGGGAGATCTAGATACGCAGTATTTT.

The V gene is TRBV5-6, the J gene TRBJ2-7, with D possibly matching TRBD2 (5 bases). This CDR3 comprises 15 residues. Germline CDR1 SGHDT, CDR2 YYEEEE. The germline V and J ends were trimmed by 0 bases and 2 bases, with 12 bases remaining between them. The CDR3 DNA sequence: TGTGCCAGCAGCTTGGTAGGACTTGGGGCCTACGAGCAGTACTTC. Encoded protein: CASSLVGLGAYEQYF.